Given below is one TCR beta chain in context. This table comes from immunoSEQ multiplex PCR, and its TCRdb copy is limited to in-frame clones, with some not included. The data show approximately 1,200 clones, about 80% seen once. The CDR3 loop spans 14 amino acids. V trimming: 3 bases; J trimming: 3 bases; junction bases outside the gene matches: 3. Germline V CDR1 and CDR2: SGHNT, YENEEA. These data come from a study of OX40 agonist ivuxolimab in advanced cancers. Study-wide background: Patients received intravenous ivuxolimab every 2 weeks at 0.01 to 10 mg/kg. Partial responses occurred in Three dose-escalation patients, one with hepatocellular carcinoma and two with cutaneous melanoma.

The sequence came from an adult with an advanced solid tumor such as melanoma, head and neck, liver or kidney cancer. V gene TRBV11-3 combines with J gene TRBJ2-5, with TRBD1 matching 8 bases. Sampling was conducted in a trial of the OX40 agonist ivuxolimab. The CDR3 nucleotides are TGTGCCAGCAGCTTTTTACAGGGGGAAGAGACCCAGTACTTC. It encodes CASSFLQGEETQYF.